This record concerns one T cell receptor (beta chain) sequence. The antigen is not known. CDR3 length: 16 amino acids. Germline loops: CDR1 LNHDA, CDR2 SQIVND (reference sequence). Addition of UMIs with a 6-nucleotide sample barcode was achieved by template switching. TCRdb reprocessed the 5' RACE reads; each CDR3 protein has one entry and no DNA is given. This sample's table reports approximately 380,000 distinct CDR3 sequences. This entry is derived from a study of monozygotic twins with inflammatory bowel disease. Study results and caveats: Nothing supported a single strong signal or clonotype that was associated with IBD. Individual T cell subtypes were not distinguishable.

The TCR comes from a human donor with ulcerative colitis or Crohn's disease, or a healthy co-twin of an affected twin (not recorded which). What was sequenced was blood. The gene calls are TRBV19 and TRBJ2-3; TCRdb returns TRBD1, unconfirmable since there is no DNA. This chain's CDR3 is CASSNLVRDYTDTQYF.